These 29 T cell receptor beta chains came from one sample sequenced in a study of cytomegalovirus exposure and HLA in healthy donors (TCRdb year 2017). Receptor amplification or capture employed the immunoSEQ multiplex PCR assay. The source is immuneACCESS, and TCRdb retained only in-frame sequences with V and J called. Part of the clones is not carried over; for the studies checked, unresolved V genes explain less than half of this, and the remainder is unexplained. Present in this sample are under 150,000 clones, around 87% of which were seen just once. The ten largest clones represent roughly 6.3% of the sample. Input material: PBMCs. The receptors here all came from a woman aged 18-30 years in good health and CMV-seropositive.

The V call is TRBV25-1, the J call TRBJ2-1, with TRBD1 identical over 8 bases. Germline CDR1 MGHDK, CDR2 SYGVNS. This CDR3 is 16 amino acids long. V was clipped by 3 bases and J by 3 bases; unmatched bases: 7. This CDR3 reads CASSDGQGANYNEQFF. In DNA, the CDR3 is TGTGCCAGCAGTGACGGGCAGGGGGCGAACTACAATGAGCAGTTCTTC.

The count of this clone is one. This CDR3 is CASSESRHRRPDEAFF. CDR3 DNA: TGTGCCAGCAGTGAAAGTCGTCACAGGCGACCCGATGAAGCTTTCTTT. The rearrangement links TRBV6-1 to TRBJ1-1, with a possible D match to TRBD1 (5 bases). Germline CDR1 is MNHNS and CDR2 is SASEGT. The V end was cut by 2 bases, the J end by 7 bases, with 20 bases between. The CDR3 has 16 residues.

This clone was picked up one time. The V gene is TRBV5-4, the J gene TRBJ2-3; 10 nucleotides agree with TRBD2. CDR1 is SGHNT, CDR2 YYREEE, per germline (reference sequence). With V trimmed by 0 bases and J by 1 base, 5 bases remained unmatched. CDR3 length: 17 residues. CDR3 in DNA: TGTGCCAGCAGCTTGGTGGCTAGCGGGGGACGCACAGATACGCAGTATTTT. Its translation is CASSLVASGGRTDTQYF.

The chain recombines TRBV7-3 with TRBJ1-1; tentative D call: TRBD1 (5 bases). Trimming took 5 bases from V and 3 from J, leaving 10 bases between them. Germline-derived CDR1 and CDR2 are SGHTA and FQGTGA. CDR3 length: 13 amino acids. CDR3 amino acids: CASSQRGHTEAFF. In nucleotides, the CDR3 is TGTGCCAGCAGCCAAAGGGGTCACACTGAAGCTTTCTTT. The complete variable domain, with remaining parts taken from reference TRBV7-3 and TRBJ1-1, reads GAGVSQTPSNKVTEKGKYVELRCDPISGHTALYWYRQSLGQGPEFLIYFQGTGAADDSGLPNDRFFAVRPEGSVSTLKIQRTERGDSAVYLCASSQRGHTEAFFGQGTRLTVV.

This rearrangement joins TRBV19 to TRBJ1-5; D not certain. The CDR3 runs 16 residues. V dropped 5 bases and J dropped 7 bases, with 21 bases sitting between them. Germline CDR1 reads LNHDA; CDR2 reads SQIVND (reference sequence). The CDR3 region is CASSRDGRVVWQPQHF. Written as DNA, the CDR3 is TGTGCCAGTAGTCGAGACGGGCGGGTTGTCTGGCAGCCCCAGCATTTT.

The chain joins TRBV7-9 to TRBJ1-1, with D possibly TRBD1 on 6 matching bases. V lost 1 base to trimming and J lost 4 bases, with 13 bases between them. Germline V gene sequence: CDR1 SEHNR, CDR2 FQNEAQ (reference sequence). The CDR3 runs 15 residues. The CDR3 protein is CASSLVKQGGTEAFF. The CDR3 coding sequence is TGTGCCAGCAGCTTAGTCAAACAGGGCGGCACTGAAGCTTTCTTT.

The rearrangement uses TRBV4-1 and TRBJ1-5; TRBD1 matches at 8 bases. The ends lost 2 bases at V and 2 bases at J; junction bases unmatched: 11. The germline V gene encodes CDR1 MGHRA and CDR2 YSYEKL. The CDR3 extends over 18 amino acids. The CDR3 sequence is CASSQRPTGGDGNQPQHF. The CDR3 bases are TGCGCCAGCAGCCAAAGACCTACAGGGGGAGACGGCAATCAGCCCCAGCATTTT.

This clone has only a few counts. CDR3 loop: CASSLGTSGSTDTQYF. The CDR3 DNA is TGTGCCAGCAGCCTCGGGACTAGCGGTAGCACAGATACGCAGTATTTT. This sequence joins TRBV4-2 and TRBJ2-3; 11 bases are shared with TRBD2. The V gene end was trimmed by 4 bases and the J gene end by 0 bases; junction bases not matched to a gene: 3. The CDR3 is 16 amino acids. Germline values: CDR1 LGHNA, CDR2 YNFKEQ.

The chain couples TRBV23-1 to TRBJ1-1; possible D gene TRBD1, 5 bases. TRBV23-1 is placed among ORFs of uncertain function. The CDR3 spans 15 residues. V was shortened by 4 bases and J by 2 bases, with 14 bases between the two germline ends. The CDR3 region is CASSRERGRNTEAFF. Written as DNA, the CDR3 is TGCGCCAGCAGTCGGGAAAGGGGCCGAAACACTGAAGCTTTCTTT.

The rearrangement uses TRBV6-5 and TRBJ2-1; D is unclear. Germline CDR1 MNHEY, CDR2 SVGAGI. V shed 3 bases and J shed 7 bases, with 7 bases lying between them. The CDR3 has 12 residues. The CDR3 loop reads CASSYSQNEQFF. For the CDR3, the DNA is TGTGCCAGCAGTTATTCCCAAAATGAGCAGTTCTTC.

This chain joins TRBV5-1 and TRBJ1-1; D is unclear. Trimming took off 1 base at V and 4 bases at J, with 11 bases between the two ends. CDR1 is SGHRS and CDR2 is YFSETQ in the germline V gene. This CDR3 contains 14 residues. The CDR3 DNA is TGCGCCAGCAGCTTGACGGCGGAGGTCACTGAAGCTTTCTTT. Translating gives CASSLTAEVTEAFF. Supplemented by reference TRBV5-1 and TRBJ1-1, the full variable domain reads KAGVTQTPRYLIKTRGQQVTLSCSPISGHRSVSWYQQTPGQGLQFLFEYFSETQRNKGNFPGRFSGRQFSNSRSEMNVSTLELGDSALYLCASSLTAEVTEAFFGQGTRLTVV.

The chain employs TRBV5-1 and TRBJ1-1; 10 positions match TRBD1. The CDR3 has 14 residues. V shed 8 bases, J shed 7 bases, and the junction held 11 bases outside the gene matches. CDR1 is SGHRS and CDR2 is YFSETQ in the germline V gene. The CDR3 loop reads CASSPGTGVREAFF. CDR3 bases: TGCGCCAGTTCCCCGGGGACAGGGGTTCGTGAAGCTTTCTTT.

The rearrangement joins TRBV5-1 to TRBJ1-4, with D unresolved. Germline values: CDR1 SGHRS, CDR2 YFSETQ. The ends were cut back, 4 bases at V and 7 bases at J, with 17 bases in the middle. CDR3 length: 15 amino acids. CDR3 nucleotides: TGCGCCAGCAGCCTGGCCCCGCTCGAGTCTGAAAAACTGTTTTTT. Its protein product is CASSLAPLESEKLFF.

The chain has TRBV7-2 and TRBJ2-7; a weak D match, TRBD2 (6 bases). Germline V gene sequence: CDR1 SGHTA, CDR2 FQGNSA. V was trimmed by 5 bases and J by 2 bases, leaving 13 bases between them. This CDR3 has 14 amino acids. CDR3 residues: CASSLRRGAYEQYF. CDR3 in DNA: TGTGCCAGCAGCCTTCGGAGGGGAGCCTACGAGCAGTACTTC.

The chain uses TRBV7-3 and TRBJ1-6; D gene uncertain. Germline CDR1 SGHTA, CDR2 FQGTGA. With 5 bases removed from V and 6 bases from J, the gap between germline ends came to 14 bases. This CDR3 region has 15 residues. This CDR3 is CASSPEGGGNSPLHF. CDR3 DNA: TGTGCCAGCAGCCCCGAAGGAGGTGGTAATTCACCCCTCCACTTT. The variable domain in full, completed from reference TRBV7-3 and TRBJ1-6, reads GAGVSQTPSNKVTEKGKYVELRCDPISGHTALYWYRQSLGQGPEFLIYFQGTGAADDSGLPNDRFFAVRPEGSVSTLKIQRTERGDSAVYLCASSPEGGGNSPLHFGNGTRLTVT.

The chain joins TRBV27 to TRBJ2-7, with D possibly matching TRBD2 (6 bases). Trimming took off 4 bases at V and 6 bases at J, with 16 bases between the two ends. Germline CDR1 is MNHEY and CDR2 is SMNVEV (reference sequence). The CDR3 consists of 14 residues. The CDR3 sequence is CASSSAGGSAEQYF. The CDR3 DNA reads as TGTGCCAGCAGTTCAGCCGGAGGGTCAGCCGAGCAGTACTTC.

The chain couples TRBV15 to TRBJ1-2; D not certain. Deletions cut 1 base from V and 8 bases from J, with 11 bases between. There are 13 residues in the CDR3. The germline V gene has CDR1 LNHNV and CDR2 YYDKDF (reference sequence). In DNA form, the CDR3 reads TGTGCCACCAGCAGAGGGAATAGCGGGGGCTACACCTTC. Encoded protein: CATSRGNSGGYTF. Filled out from reference TRBV15 and TRBJ1-2, the complete variable domain reads DAMVIQNPRYQVTQFGKPVTLSCSQTLNHNVMYWYQQKSSQAPKLLFHYYDKDFNNEADTPDNFQSRRPNTSFCFLDIRSPGLGDTAMYLCATSRGNSGGYTFGSGTRLTVV.

The chain joins TRBV5-4 to TRBJ2-5, with 9 bases aligning to TRBD2. V shed 2 bases and J 5 bases; nucleotides not matched to a gene: 7. Germline CDR1 and CDR2: SGHNT and YYREEE (reference sequence). The CDR3 spans 15 residues. In DNA, the CDR3 is TGTGCCAGCAGCTTCGGGCTAGCGGGAAGGGAGACCCAGTACTTC. It is translated as CASSFGLAGRETQYF.

V is TRBV7-2 and J is TRBJ2-1; a weak D match, TRBD2 (5 bases). CDR3 length equals 12 residues. The ends were cut back, 3 bases at V and 7 bases at J, with 7 bases in the middle. CDR1 and CDR2 from the germline V gene are SGHTA and FQGNSA. The DNA for the CDR3 is TGTGCCAGCAGCTTTTCGGGAAATGAGCAGTTCTTC. It codes for CASSFSGNEQFF.

The chain carries TRBV19 and TRBJ2-3; 16 bases line up with TRBD2. The CDR3 has 18 residues. J was trimmed by 0 bases and V by 3 bases; bases with no gene match: 3. CDR1 LNHDA and CDR2 SQIVND come from the germline V gene (reference sequence). The DNA for the CDR3 is TGTGCCAGTAGTATCGGGACTAGCGGGAGGGGGAGCACAGATACGCAGTATTTT. Residues: CASSIGTSGRGSTDTQYF.

This clone was observed a single time. The J gene is TRBJ1-1, the V gene TRBV18; 7 bases agree with TRBD1. The CDR3 has 15 amino acids. V lost 3 bases to trimming and J lost 4 bases; unmatched junction nucleotides: 8. The germline gives CDR1 KGHSH, CDR2 LQKENI. CDR3 coding DNA: TGTGCCAGCTCACCGGGGATAGGGGGCCTCACTGAAGCTTTCTTT. Its protein is CASSPGIGGLTEAFF.

The rearrangement joins TRBV27 to TRBJ2-2; possible D gene TRBD2, 5 bases. Germline values: CDR1 MNHEY, CDR2 SMNVEV (reference sequence). The ends were cut back, 4 bases at V and 6 bases at J, with 15 bases in the middle. The CDR3 contains 15 residues. The CDR3: CASSWRYGDPGELFF. The CDR3, as DNA: TGTGCCAGCAGTTGGAGGTACGGCGATCCCGGGGAGCTGTTTTTT.

This clone was counted a single time. CDR3 protein: CASSDRYGTGVYGYTF. DNA for the CDR3: TGTGCCAGCAGTGACCGGTACGGGACTGGGGTCTATGGCTACACCTTC. This chain connects TRBV6-4 to TRBJ1-2; D may be TRBD1 (5 bases). Germline CDR1 and CDR2: MRHNA and SNTAGT. The CDR3 is 16 amino acids. V lost 2 bases and J 4 bases, leaving 17 bases between the germline ends.

The chain has TRBV7-8 and TRBJ1-3; the D gene is possibly TRBD1 (6 bases). CDR1 is SGHVS and CDR2 is FQNEAQ in the germline V gene. The V end was cut by 5 bases, the J end by 0 bases, with 14 bases between. This CDR3 is built from 16 residues. The CDR3 reads CASSRGGGGSGNTIYF. CDR3 nucleotides: TGTGCCAGCAGCCGCGGAGGGGGGGGCTCTGGAAACACCATATATTTT. The entire variable domain, with the rest obtained from reference TRBV7-8 and TRBJ1-3, is as follows: GAGVSQSPRYKVAKRGQDVALRCDPISGHVSLFWYQQALGQGPEFLTYFQNEAQLDKSGLPSDRFFAERPEGSVSTLKIQRTQQEDSAVYLCASSRGGGGSGNTIYFGEGSWLTVV.

A few counts support this clone. This chain connects TRBV7-3 to TRBJ2-2; D uncertain. In germline, CDR1 is SGHTA, CDR2 FQGTGA. The CDR3 runs to 15 residues. The V end lost 2 bases, the J end lost 4 bases, and 11 bases lay between the germline ends. CDR3 amino acids: CASSLAHGGTGELFF. The CDR3 DNA follows: TGTGCCAGCAGCTTAGCACATGGCGGCACCGGGGAGCTGTTTTTT.

The chain uses TRBV11-2 and TRBJ2-7, with D hard to call. This CDR3 has 12 residues. V was shortened by 6 bases and J by 6 bases, with 12 bases between the two germline ends. Germline V gives CDR1 SGHAT, CDR2 FQNNGV. The CDR3 loop reads CASSPPSREQYF. The CDR3 DNA reads as TGTGCCAGCAGTCCCCCCTCGCGCGAGCAGTACTTC.

The J gene is TRBJ2-1, the V gene TRBV5-1; D is unclear. Trimming removed 0 bases at V and 3 bases at J, with 16 bases between. Germline V lookup: CDR1 SGHRS, CDR2 YFSETQ. The CDR3 runs 17 residues. The CDR3 reads CASSLGGDARLYNEQFF. CDR3 DNA sequence: TGCGCCAGCAGCTTGGGAGGAGATGCGAGGCTCTACAATGAGCAGTTCTTC.

This CDR3 is CATLRTGAGTEAFF. CDR3 sequence (DNA): TGTGCCACCCTACGGACAGGGGCGGGCACTGAAGCTTTCTTT. The chain combines TRBV6-1 with TRBJ1-1; 9 bases line up with TRBD1. The CDR3 loop spans 14 amino acids. The germline gives CDR1 MNHNS, CDR2 SASEGT. Trimming took 10 bases from V and 4 from J; bases not matched to a gene: 10.

The gene calls are TRBV14 and TRBJ2-7; perhaps TRBD1 as D (5 bases). CDR1 is SGHDN, CDR2 FVKESK, per germline. V lost 1 base and J lost 2, with 9 bases in between. This CDR3 spans 14 amino acids. CDR3 residues: CASSQGDRTYEQYF. In DNA form, the CDR3 reads TGTGCCAGCAGCCAAGGCGACAGAACCTACGAGCAGTACTTC.